This TCR beta chain was obtained from a study of T cell repertoires in cytomegalovirus infection. This CDR3 is built from 17 residues. Germline CDR1 reads LGHNA; CDR2 reads YNFKEQ. V was pared by 0 bases and J by 2 bases, with 16 bases between. Of note for this clonotype: The antigen is not known.

TCRdb re-called the reads with MiXCR, one entry per CDR3 protein. Of about a million distinct CDR3 sequences listed, roughly 30% are singletons. The rearrangement links TRBV4-2 to TRBJ1-1; D is unresolved. The specimen comprised cultured CD8+ T cells from PBMCs, sampled from culture after CMV antigen stimulation. The receptor comes from a human donor in good health (CMV status not recorded). Some clones in this sample may be carry-over from other donors' samples. CDR3 residues: CASSQDRVGQTNTEAFF. In nucleotides, the CDR3 is TGTGCCAGCAGCCAAGATCGGGTCGGCCAAACCAACACTGAAGCTTTCTTT.